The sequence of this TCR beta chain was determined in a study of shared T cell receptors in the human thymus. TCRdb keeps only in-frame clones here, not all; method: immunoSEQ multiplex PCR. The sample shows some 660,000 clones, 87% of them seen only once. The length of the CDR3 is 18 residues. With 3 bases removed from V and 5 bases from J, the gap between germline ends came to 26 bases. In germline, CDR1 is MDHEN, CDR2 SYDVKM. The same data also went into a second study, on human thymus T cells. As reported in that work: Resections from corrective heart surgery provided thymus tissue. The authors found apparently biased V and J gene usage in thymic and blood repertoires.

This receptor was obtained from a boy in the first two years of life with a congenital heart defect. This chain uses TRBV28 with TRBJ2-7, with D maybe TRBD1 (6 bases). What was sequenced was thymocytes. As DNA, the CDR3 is TGTGCCAGCAGTTTGACGGTTCCGGGACAAACCTACCTTCACGAGCAGTACTTC. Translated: CASSLTVPGQTYLHEQYF.